These 25 T cell receptor beta chains originate from one sample sequenced in a study of CD8+CD57+ T cells in acquired aplastic anemia. Template material for TCR beta VDJ and CDR3 profiling consisted of genomic DNA. MiXCR was run by TCRdb on the reads, yielding one entry per CDR3 protein. The sample lists about 190,000 distinct CDR3 sequences, less than 65% occurring once. The sample was sorted CD4+, CD8+, or CD8+CD57+ T cells (not recorded which) from PBMCs. The receptors shown here come from a human donor with severe aplastic anemia or a healthy control (not recorded which).

CDR3 residues: CASSSGQGGEKLFF. The DNA of the CDR3 is TGTGCCAGCAGCAGTGGACAGGGTGGAGAAAAACTGTTTTTT. The chain has TRBV7-9 and TRBJ1-4; 8 bases map to TRBD1. Germline-derived CDR1 and CDR2 are SEHNR and FQNEAQ (reference sequence). V lost 5 bases to trimming and J lost 8 bases; unmatched junction nucleotides: 7. CDR3 length equals 14 residues.

The rearrangement links TRBV7-9 to TRBJ2-7; D is ambiguous. Germline-derived CDR1 and CDR2 are SEHNR and FQNEAQ (reference sequence). V was trimmed by 4 bases and J by 7 bases, leaving 14 bases between them. The CDR3 runs to 13 residues. CDR3 bases: TGTGCCAGCAGCTACGGAAAGGGCGGAGAGCAGTACTTC. It translates to CASSYGKGGEQYF.

This chain links TRBV29-1 with TRBJ1-2; TRBD1 matches 9 bases. The germline V gene has CDR1 SQVTM and CDR2 ANQGSEA. The CDR3 has 13 residues. CDR3 nucleotide sequence: TGCATCATACAGACGGGACAGGGCTATGGCTACACCTTC. It encodes CIIQTGQGYGYTF.

This clonotype was counted once. Here the CDR3 DNA reads TGTGCCACCAGTGATGGCAGCCAAGAGACCCAGTACTTC. Translating gives CATSDGSQETQYF. V and J are TRBV24-1 and TRBJ2-5, with no clear D. The CDR3 has 13 residues. Germline assignment: CDR1 KGHDR and CDR2 SFDVKD. V gave up 3 bases and J gave up 1 base, with 5 bases separating them.

Comments on this clonotype: A read error may produce the germline difference seen at one junction end. The chain uses TRBV5-1 and TRBJ1-5; D is perhaps TRBD1 (5 bases). Germline assignment: CDR1 SGHRS and CDR2 YFSETQ. The CDR3 extends over 15 amino acids. CDR3 loop: CANSPAGDGNQPQHF. The DNA for the CDR3 is TGCGCCAACAGCCCCGCGGGGGATGGCAATCAGCCCCAGCATTTT.

The V call is TRBV19, the J call TRBJ2-3; 9 bases are shared with TRBD1. The V and J ends lost 6 bases and 4 bases, in that order; junction bases with no gene match: 5. The CDR3 has 14 amino acids. Per the germline V gene, CDR1 is LNHDA and CDR2 is SQIVND (reference sequence). The CDR3 DNA reads as TGTGCCAGTAGGAAGACAGGGGGGGCAGATACGCAGTATTTT. Its translation is CASRKTGGADTQYF.

In its sample, this clonotype was seen a few times. The chain couples TRBV6-1 to TRBJ1-5; D is unclear. Per germline, CDR1 MNHNS and CDR2 SASEGT. Trimming left V 3 bases short and J 0 bases short, with 9 bases between. This CDR3 is 15 amino acids long. CDR3 residues: CASSDSAGSNQPQHF. DNA of the CDR3: TGTGCCAGCAGTGATTCCGCCGGTAGCAATCAGCCCCAGCATTTT.

This clonotype came up many times. The chain links TRBV5-1 to TRBJ2-3, with 8 bases aligning to TRBD2. The CDR3 runs 18 residues. J was trimmed by 0 bases and V by 1 base; bases with no gene match: 10. The germline V gene encodes CDR1 SGHRS and CDR2 YFSETQ. The CDR3 coding sequence is TGCGCCAGCAGCTTGTATCTAGCGGGTCCAGCTAGCACAGATACGCAGTATTTT. Translated, it gives CASSLYLAGPASTDTQYF.

The chain recombines TRBV19 with TRBJ2-3; the match to TRBD2 covers 9 bases. The germline CDR1 and CDR2 sequences are LNHDA and SQIVND (reference sequence). V lost 5 bases, J lost 4 bases, and 4 bases stayed unmatched. The CDR3 contains 14 residues. For the CDR3, the DNA is TGTGCCAGTAGTGGAGCGGGGGGTCCAGATACGCAGTATTTT. This gives the protein CASSGAGGPDTQYF. The complete variable domain, with remaining parts taken from reference TRBV19 and TRBJ2-3, reads DGGITQSPKYLFRKEGQNVTLSCEQNLNHDAMYWYRQDPGQGLRLIYYSQIVNDFQKGDIAEGYSVSREKKESFPLTVTSAQKNPTAFYLCASSGAGGPDTQYFGPGTRLTVL.

The CDR3 nucleotides read TGCAGTGCTCCCATCGGGACTAGGGGGAGCGAGCAGTACTTC. Protein product: CSAPIGTRGSEQYF. This chain connects TRBV20-1 to TRBJ2-7, with 8 bases identical to TRBD2. Germline trimming cut 5 bases from V and 6 bases from J; bases unmatched to any gene: 12. Germline CDR1 is DFQATT and CDR2 is SNEGSKA (reference sequence). The CDR3 sequence is 14 residues long.

This clonotype turned up a few times. The V and J genes are TRBV10-3 and TRBJ1-5; maybe TRBD1 (5 bases). Trimming cost V 11 bases and J 4 bases, with 12 bases left between them. The CDR3 has 12 residues. Germline CDR1 and CDR2: ENHRY and SYGVKD. The DNA of the CDR3 is TGTGCCGCCGGGACGGATAATCAGCCCCAGCATTTT. This translates into CAAGTDNQPQHF.

This clonotype was seen more than once but under ten times. The chain recombines TRBV15 with TRBJ2-5, with TRBD2 as a possible D gene (5 bases). The CDR3 length is 13 residues. Germline lookup yields CDR1 LNHNV and CDR2 YYDKDF (reference sequence). Between the trimmed V and J ends, which lost 3 bases and 3 bases, there was a span of 8 bases. CDR3 DNA sequence: TGTGCCACCAGCAGGGACGGGGAAGAGACCCAGTACTTC. This encodes CATSRDGEETQYF. Together with reference TRBV15 and TRBJ2-5, the CDR3 gives the full variable domain: DAMVIQNPRYQVTQFGKPVTLSCSQTLNHNVMYWYQQKSSQAPKLLFHYYDKDFNNEADTPDNFQSRRPNTSFCFLDIRSPGLGDTAMYLCATSRDGEETQYFGPGTRLLVL.

This clonotype was detected only once. The chain carries TRBV14 and TRBJ2-1; TRBD2 aligns across 11 bases. This CDR3 is 17 amino acids long. Germline values: CDR1 SGHDN, CDR2 FVKESK. With V trimmed by 3 bases and J by 5 bases, 9 bases remained unmatched. CDR3 sequence: CASSHLLAGVTHNEQFF. CDR3 bases: TGTGCCAGCAGCCATCTACTAGCGGGAGTAACACACAATGAGCAGTTCTTC.

This clonotype was seen just once. The chain uses TRBV2 and TRBJ2-5; D unresolved. The CDR3 runs 13 residues. The germline V gene has CDR1 SNHLY and CDR2 FYNNEI. The germline V and J ends were trimmed by 4 bases and 1 base, with 7 bases remaining between them. CDR3 region: CASSGAAQETQYF. The CDR3 bases are TGTGCCAGCAGTGGAGCAGCCCAAGAGACCCAGTACTTC.

The rearrangement links TRBV6-5 to TRBJ1-3; D remains unclear. CDR1 MNHEY and CDR2 SVGAGI come from the germline V gene. The CDR3 totals 15 residues. The V and J ends lost 2 bases and 0 bases respectively, with 8 bases between them. The CDR3 nucleotides are TGTGCCAGCAGTTACGGACTACGCTCTGGAAACACCATATATTTT. This encodes CASSYGLRSGNTIYF.

The V call is TRBV7-8, the J call TRBJ1-5, with a weak D call TRBD1 (5 bases). Germline CDR1 and CDR2: SGHVS and FQNEAQ. V lost 2 bases and J 5 bases, leaving 10 bases between the germline ends. The CDR3 runs 14 residues. CDR3 sequence (DNA): TGTGCCAGCAGCTTAAGGGAGGGGTATCAGCCCCAGCATTTT. This codes for CASSLREGYQPQHF. The variable domain in full, completed from reference TRBV7-8 and TRBJ1-5, reads GAGVSQSPRYKVAKRGQDVALRCDPISGHVSLFWYQQALGQGPEFLTYFQNEAQLDKSGLPSDRFFAERPEGSVSTLKIQRTQQEDSAVYLCASSLREGYQPQHFGDGTRLSIL.

This clonotype was seen once. This rearrangement joins TRBV20-1 to TRBJ2-1, with 11 positions matching TRBD2. With V trimmed by 0 bases and J by 2 bases, 3 bases remained unmatched. The CDR3 is 16 residues long. Looked up from germline, CDR1 is DFQATT and CDR2 is SNEGSKA (reference sequence). The DNA for the CDR3 is TGCAGTGCTAGAGATGGTAGCGGGAGGGCCTACAATGAGCAGTTCTTC. Amino acids: CSARDGSGRAYNEQFF.

This clonotype has at least ten counts. The V and J genes are TRBV6-1 and TRBJ1-6; no reliable D call. The CDR3 length is 15 residues. Germline CDR1 MNHNS, CDR2 SASEGT. Trimming left V 6 bases short and J 9 bases short, with 18 bases between. The CDR3 nucleotides are TGTGCCAGCAGGGACGCAGGTAGATGGGGTTCACCCCTCCACTTT. Its protein is CASRDAGRWGSPLHF.

The chain links TRBV20-1 to TRBJ2-2; D may be TRBD1 (6 bases). CDR1 and CDR2 from the germline V gene are DFQATT and SNEGSKA (reference sequence). V dropped 5 bases and J dropped 6 bases, with 10 bases sitting between them. This CDR3 spans 12 amino acids. CDR3 amino acids: CSAARGAGELFF. As DNA, the CDR3 is TGCAGTGCTGCCAGGGGCGCCGGGGAGCTGTTTTTT.

V is TRBV5-6 and J is TRBJ2-7; D call uncertain. Per the germline V gene, CDR1 is SGHDT and CDR2 is YYEEEE. This CDR3 region has 14 residues. Trimming took 0 bases from V and 2 from J, leaving 9 bases between them. The CDR3 nucleotides read TGTGCCAGCAGCTTGGTGGACCGTACCTACGAGCAGTACTTC. This sequence encodes CASSLVDRTYEQYF.

Remarks on this clonotype: The junction departs from the called germline gene at one end, perhaps through a read error. The chain carries TRBV12-3 or TRBV12-4 and TRBJ1-1, with 7 bases identical to TRBD1. The CDR3 consists of 16 residues. The CDR3 bases are TGTGCCATCAGTGAGACTGGGACAGCCGTGAACACTGAAGCTTTCTTT. This codes for CAISETGTAVNTEAFF.

This chain links TRBV25-1 with TRBJ2-7; the match to TRBD1 covers 9 bases. Germline V lookup: CDR1 MGHDK, CDR2 SYGVNS. The CDR3 extends over 20 amino acids. Germline trimming cut 11 bases from V and 3 bases from J; bases unmatched to any gene: 29. The CDR3 protein is CALSKESFSVSLGQGYEQYF. In DNA, the CDR3 is TGTGCCTTGTCCAAAGAAAGCTTCAGTGTATCCCTGGGACAGGGCTACGAGCAGTACTTC.

The chain carries TRBV28 and TRBJ1-2, with D hard to call. There are 16 residues in the CDR3. V lost 1 base and J 4 bases, leaving 16 bases between the germline ends. Germline values: CDR1 MDHEN, CDR2 SYDVKM. Here the CDR3 DNA reads TGTGCCAGCAGTTTATATGACAAGCCTGGCCCCTATGGCTACACCTTC. Amino acid sequence: CASSLYDKPGPYGYTF.

The chain joins TRBV24-1 to TRBJ2-3, with 12 bases lining up with TRBD2. V lost 0 bases, J lost 3 bases, and 0 bases stayed unmatched. Looked up from germline, CDR1 is KGHDR and CDR2 is SFDVKD. The CDR3 is made up of 16 amino acids. In DNA form, the CDR3 reads TGTGCCACCAGTGATTTGCTAGCGGGAGGGACAGATACGCAGTATTTT. Amino acid sequence: CATSDLLAGGTDTQYF.

The J gene is TRBJ2-1, the V gene TRBV5-4; 10 bases are shared with TRBD2. This CDR3 contains 15 residues. The ends lost 4 bases at V and 3 bases at J; junction bases unmatched: 4. Germline V lookup: CDR1 SGHNT, CDR2 YYREEE (reference sequence). CDR3 bases: TGTGCCAGCAGCGGGGGACTAGCGCACTACAATGAGCAGTTCTTC. The encoded protein is CASSGGLAHYNEQFF.